This T cell receptor beta chain stems from a study of T-cell memory formation after mild COVID-19. Study at large: Largely donor-specific TCR clusters were found.

cDNA libraries for TCR alpha and TCR beta, carrying sample barcodes and UMIs, came from 5'RACE with constant-segment primers. A single record per CDR3 protein comes from TCRdb applying MiXCR to the 5' RACE reads. Of about 610,000 distinct CDR3 sequences listed, 17% were seen once; the top ten hold 8.1%. As to this clonotype: Its antigen is still unknown.

The study, taken as a whole, reports: Mostly located in CM and EM were contracting CD4+ clones, with contracting CD8+ clones located in EMRA.

The sequenced sample consisted of PBMCs or a T cell subset sorted from them (not recorded which). This clonotype was obtained from an adult woman who had mild COVID-19 (a few samples of this study predate the infection). Cell type and time point are not known.

CDR3 DNA: TGTGCCAGCAGTGTCCGGGACCCCCACACAGATACGCAGTATTTT. It codes for CASSVRDPHTDTQYF. The chain has TRBV9 and TRBJ2-3; D may correspond to TRBD1 or TRBD2 (5 bases each). Germline values: CDR1 SGDLS, CDR2 YYNGEE. The CDR3 has 15 residues. V was clipped by 5 bases and J by 2 bases, with 15 bases between them.